The clone carrying this TCR beta chain was picked up a small number of times. This sample was included in a study of OX40 agonist ivuxolimab in advanced cancers. Overall study context: Dose-escalation patients had hepatocellular carcinoma, melanoma, renal cell or head and neck cancer.

Using immunoSEQ multiplex PCR, the repertoire was profiled, and TCRdb retains in-frame clones only, with some absent. Among around 16,000 clones listed, around four fifths were seen once. This CDR3 contains 13 residues. V shed 0 bases and J shed 5 bases, with 10 bases lying between them. Germline-derived CDR1 and CDR2 are GTSNPN and SVGIG (reference sequence). The chain has TRBV30 and TRBJ1-1; D gene ambiguous. Sequencing was performed on CD4+ or CD8+ T cells sorted from blood, taken in a trial of the OX40 agonist ivuxolimab. This sequence originates from an adult with an advanced solid tumor such as melanoma, head and neck, liver or kidney cancer. CDR3 loop: CAWSVGLRTEAFF. The CDR3 DNA reads as TGTGCCTGGAGTGTAGGGTTGAGGACTGAAGCTTTCTTT.